These 23 T cell receptor beta chains originate from one sample sequenced in a study of shared clonotypes between healthy human individuals. Sequenced by immunoSEQ multiplex PCR; TCRdb stores in-frame clones only, minus some. The data show over a million clones, 95% to 99% seen once. Material for sequencing was naive CD4+ T cells sorted from blood. This sample's subset: CD45RA+ positively selected. These receptor sequences come from a man aged 25-45 years in good health.

This chain uses TRBV28 with TRBJ1-5; D call uncertain. Germline CDR1 is MDHEN and CDR2 is SYDVKM. Trimming took 10 bases from V and 6 from J, leaving 13 bases between them. This CDR3 has 12 amino acids. CDR3 residues: CATTLAGQPQHF. The CDR3 coding sequence is TGTGCCACCACCCTCGCTGGTCAGCCCCAGCATTTT.

V gene TRBV28 combines with J gene TRBJ2-5, with 9 positions matching TRBD2. Germline lookup yields CDR1 MDHEN and CDR2 SYDVKM. The CDR3 length is 14 residues. V lost 8 bases to trimming and J lost 1 base; unmatched junction nucleotides: 5. CDR3 DNA: TGTGCCAGCGAGCGGGAGGCTCGCCAAGAGACCCAGTACTTC. Amino acids: CASEREARQETQYF.

A single count supports this clone. The chain joins TRBV5-6 to TRBJ2-7; the D gene is possibly TRBD1 (5 bases). CDR3 size: 13 residues. The germline CDR1 and CDR2 sequences are SGHDT and YYEEEE. Between the trimmed V and J ends, which lost 1 base and 4 bases, there was a span of 9 bases. CDR3 protein: CASSLRRVYEQYF. In nucleotides, the CDR3 is TGTGCCAGCAGCTTGCGCAGGGTGTACGAGCAGTACTTC.

This rearrangement joins TRBV11-2 to TRBJ2-7; 8 nucleotides line up with TRBD2. With 1 base clipped from V and 6 bases from J, the junction kept 14 bases outside the gene matches. There are 17 residues in the CDR3. Germline lookup yields CDR1 SGHAT and CDR2 FQNNGV. As DNA, the CDR3 is TGTGCCAGCAGCTTAGGGGGTCTAAAGCGGGAGAACGGCGAGCAGTACTTC. This encodes CASSLGGLKRENGEQYF.

The rearrangement joins TRBV28 to TRBJ2-7; D may be TRBD2 (5 bases). Germline V lookup: CDR1 MDHEN, CDR2 SYDVKM. Trimming took off 7 bases at V and 0 bases at J, with 13 bases between the two ends. CDR3 length: 14 residues. CDR3 nucleotide sequence: TGTGCCAGCACTGGAGTCGGGATCTCCTACGAGCAGTACTTC. This encodes CASTGVGISYEQYF.

This chain links TRBV7-2 with TRBJ2-3; 7 bases map to TRBD1. This CDR3 contains 14 residues. CDR1 SGHTA and CDR2 FQGNSA come from the germline V gene. V lost 4 bases, J lost 5 bases, and 6 bases stayed unmatched. This CDR3 is CASSSRQGKDTQYF. CDR3 bases: TGTGCCAGCAGCTCGCGACAGGGCAAAGATACGCAGTATTTT.

The chain is built from TRBV2 and TRBJ1-4; TRBD1 is a possible D gene (6 bases). V gave up 7 bases and J gave up 7 bases, with 16 bases separating them. This CDR3 region has 14 residues. Germline CDR1 SNHLY, CDR2 FYNNEI. The chain's CDR3 is CASTEWGAVEKLFF. CDR3 nucleotides: TGTGCCAGCACTGAGTGGGGGGCAGTTGAAAAACTGTTTTTT.

The rearrangement joins TRBV2 to TRBJ2-7, with D tentatively TRBD2 (5 bases). The germline V gene encodes CDR1 SNHLY and CDR2 FYNNEI. The V and J ends lost 3 bases and 5 bases respectively, with 17 bases between them. The CDR3 covers 15 residues. The CDR3 DNA reads TGTGCCAGCAGTGAGATACTAGGGATGTCTAACGAGCAGTACTTC. Protein: CASSEILGMSNEQYF.

V is TRBV19 and J is TRBJ1-1; weak D call: TRBD1 (6 bases). The CDR3 is made up of 14 amino acids. The V end was cut by 4 bases, the J end by 4 bases, with 13 bases between. Germline V lookup: CDR1 LNHDA, CDR2 SQIVND (reference sequence). In DNA form, the CDR3 reads TGTGCCAGTAGTAAGGTACAGGGAATCACTGAAGCTTTCTTT. Protein sequence: CASSKVQGITEAFF.

The genes are TRBV18 and TRBJ1-1, with D tentatively TRBD1 (5 bases). The V end lost 5 bases, the J end lost 1 base, and 11 bases lay between the germline ends. In germline, CDR1 is KGHSH, CDR2 LQKENI. This CDR3 contains 14 residues. CDR3 protein: CASSMGPSNTEAFF. In DNA form, the CDR3 reads TGTGCCAGCTCAATGGGACCGTCGAACACTGAAGCTTTCTTT.

Remarks on this clone: Other DNA sequences of this sample code for an identical CDR3. CDR3 sequence: CASSRTGAYEQYF. CDR3 bases: TGTGCCAGCAGCAGGACAGGGGCCTACGAGCAGTACTTC. This chain joins TRBV7-9 and TRBJ2-7; 9 bases are shared with TRBD1. Germline-derived CDR1 and CDR2 are SEHNR and FQNEAQ (reference sequence). This CDR3 contains 13 residues. V shed 5 bases, J shed 2 bases, and the junction held 1 base outside the gene matches.

The rearrangement links TRBV27 to TRBJ2-1, with 9 bases lining up with TRBD2. The germline gives CDR1 MNHEY, CDR2 SMNVEV (reference sequence). After removal of 3 bases from V and 6 bases from J, the junction contained 3 bases not matched to a gene. This CDR3 region has 14 residues. The CDR3 here is CASSFGGRANEQFF. The CDR3 DNA reads TGTGCCAGCAGTTTCGGCGGGAGGGCCAATGAGCAGTTCTTC.

V gene TRBV6-5 combines with J gene TRBJ1-1; D is uncertain. Deletions cut 7 bases from V and 9 bases from J, with 15 bases between. The length of the CDR3 is 12 residues. Germline-derived CDR1 and CDR2 are MNHEY and SVGAGI. CDR3 coding DNA: TGTGCCAGCACCTCCACCTCCGGAAAAGCTTTCTTT. This translates into CASTSTSGKAFF.

The chain recombines TRBV10-1 with TRBJ2-1; TRBD2 is a possible D gene (6 bases). The CDR3 has 13 residues. The germline gives CDR1 WNHNN, CDR2 SYGVQD (reference sequence). V lost 5 bases to trimming and J lost 8 bases, with 13 bases between them. CDR3 sequence reads: CASSPGASDEQFF. CDR3 nucleotides: TGCGCCAGCAGTCCGGGAGCTAGCGATGAGCAGTTCTTC.

The chain uses TRBV11-2 and TRBJ2-3, with 8 bases lining up with TRBD2. With V trimmed by 5 bases and J by 2 bases, 12 bases remained unmatched. Germline-derived CDR1 and CDR2 are SGHAT and FQNNGV. This CDR3 contains 17 residues. The CDR3: CASSRGGYRRTTDTQYF. In DNA form, the CDR3 reads TGTGCCAGCAGCCGCGGGGGGTACAGGCGAACCACAGATACGCAGTATTTT.

This chain uses TRBV11-2 with TRBJ2-7; unclear D gene. This CDR3 has 15 residues. Germline CDR1 reads SGHAT; CDR2 reads FQNNGV. The V end was cut by 2 bases, the J end by 3 bases, with 14 bases between. The CDR3, as DNA: TGTGCCAGCAGCTTAAGACCTAGTAATAACTACGAGCAGTACTTC. It yields the protein CASSLRPSNNYEQYF.

A remark on this clone: The same CDR3 can be traced to other DNA sequences in this sample. This chain connects TRBV7-8 to TRBJ2-7, with TRBD1 matching 8 bases. The CDR3 extends over 13 amino acids. J lost 3 bases, V lost 5 bases, and 3 bases had no gene match. The germline V gene encodes CDR1 SGHVS and CDR2 FQNEAQ. The CDR3 loop is CASSRDRGYEQYF. In DNA form, the CDR3 reads TGTGCCAGCAGCCGTGACAGGGGCTACGAGCAGTACTTC.

The chain is built from TRBV19 and TRBJ2-7; D is uncertain. Germline loops: CDR1 LNHDA, CDR2 SQIVND (reference sequence). CDR3 length: 13 residues. Trimming took off 9 bases at V and 3 bases at J, with 15 bases between the two ends. The CDR3 loop reads CASSKNLGYEQYF. The DNA of the CDR3 is TGTGCCAGCTCCAAGAACCTAGGCTACGAGCAGTACTTC.

CDR3 nucleotides: TGTGCCAGCAGCAAGGGAGGACTAGCCTCCTACAATGAGCAGTTCTTC. This translates into CASSKGGLASYNEQFF. This chain uses TRBV5-4 with TRBJ2-1; TRBD2 matches at 8 bases. Germline V CDR1 and CDR2: SGHNT, YYREEE (reference sequence). The CDR3 extends over 16 amino acids. J gave up 0 bases and V 4 bases, and 6 bases lay outside the gene matches.

The V and J genes are TRBV28 and TRBJ1-1, with 8 positions matching TRBD1. The germline CDR1 and CDR2 sequences are MDHEN and SYDVKM. V gave up 8 bases and J gave up 5 bases; unmatched junction bases: 13. There are 15 residues in the CDR3. CDR3 sequence (DNA): TGTGCCAGCCCCACCCGCCAGGGGGCGCTAACTGAAGCTTTCTTT. It yields the protein CASPTRQGALTEAFF.

V and J are TRBV18 and TRBJ2-3; a possible D gene is TRBD2 (5 bases). V lost 3 bases to trimming and J lost 1 base, with 20 bases between them. The CDR3 is made up of 18 amino acids. Germline values: CDR1 KGHSH, CDR2 LQKENI. CDR3 in DNA: TGTGCCAGCTCACCTAAACGGACTGCTCCTAAGGGCACAGATACGCAGTATTTT. Residues: CASSPKRTAPKGTDTQYF.

The chain has TRBV28 and TRBJ2-7, with 9 positions matching TRBD1. The trim removed 6 bases at V and 5 bases at J, leaving 14 bases unmatched. The CDR3 has 16 residues. Germline V CDR1 and CDR2: MDHEN, SYDVKM. This CDR3 reads CASSLRTGTGRHEQYF. In nucleotides, the CDR3 is TGTGCCAGCAGCCTAAGAACCGGGACAGGGAGGCACGAGCAGTACTTC.

This chain joins TRBV5-1 and TRBJ2-5, with a possible D match to TRBD2 (5 bases). Germline V lookup: CDR1 SGHRS, CDR2 YFSETQ. The CDR3 is made up of 14 amino acids. V shed 4 bases and J shed 3 bases, with 13 bases lying between them. The CDR3 region is CASSPVGLEETQYF. The CDR3 nucleotides read TGCGCCAGCAGCCCGGTAGGACTGGAAGAGACCCAGTACTTC.